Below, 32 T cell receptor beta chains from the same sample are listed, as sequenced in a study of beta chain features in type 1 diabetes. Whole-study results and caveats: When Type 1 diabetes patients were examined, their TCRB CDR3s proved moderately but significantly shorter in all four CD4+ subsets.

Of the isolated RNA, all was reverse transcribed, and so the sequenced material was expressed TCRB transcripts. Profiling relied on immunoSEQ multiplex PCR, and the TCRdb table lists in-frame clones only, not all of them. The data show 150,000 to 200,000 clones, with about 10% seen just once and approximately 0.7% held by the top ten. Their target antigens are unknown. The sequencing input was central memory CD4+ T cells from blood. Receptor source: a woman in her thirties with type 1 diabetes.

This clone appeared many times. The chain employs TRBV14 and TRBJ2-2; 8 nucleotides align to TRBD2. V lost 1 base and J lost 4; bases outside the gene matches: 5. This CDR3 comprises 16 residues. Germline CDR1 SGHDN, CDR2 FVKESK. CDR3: CASSQGVSGITGELFF. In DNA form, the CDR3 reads TGTGCCAGCAGCCAAGGTGTTAGCGGGATCACCGGGGAGCTGTTTTTT.

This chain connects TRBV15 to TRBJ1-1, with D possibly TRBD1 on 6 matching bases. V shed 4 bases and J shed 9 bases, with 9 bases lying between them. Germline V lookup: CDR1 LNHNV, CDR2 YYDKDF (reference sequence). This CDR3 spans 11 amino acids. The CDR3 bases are TGTGCCACCAGCAACAGGGAAAAAGCTTTCTTT. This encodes CATSNREKAFF.

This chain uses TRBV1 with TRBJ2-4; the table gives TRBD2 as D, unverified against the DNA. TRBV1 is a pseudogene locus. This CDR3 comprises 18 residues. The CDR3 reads CTSSHLTGTSLAKNIQYF. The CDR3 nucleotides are TGCACCAGCAGCCACTTGACCGGGACTAGTTTAGCCAAAAACATTCAGTACTTC.

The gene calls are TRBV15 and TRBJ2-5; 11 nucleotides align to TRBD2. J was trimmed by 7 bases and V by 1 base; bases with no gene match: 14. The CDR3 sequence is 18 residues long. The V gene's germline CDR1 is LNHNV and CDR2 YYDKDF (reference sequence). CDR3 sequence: CATSRGDLAGGQGGTQYF. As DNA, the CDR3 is TGTGCCACCAGCAGAGGGGATTTAGCGGGAGGGCAGGGGGGGACCCAGTACTTC. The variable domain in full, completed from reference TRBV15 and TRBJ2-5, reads DAMVIQNPRYQVTQFGKPVTLSCSQTLNHNVMYWYQQKSSQAPKLLFHYYDKDFNNEADTPDNFQSRRPNTSFCFLDIRSPGLGDTAMYLCATSRGDLAGGQGGTQYFGPGTRLLVL.

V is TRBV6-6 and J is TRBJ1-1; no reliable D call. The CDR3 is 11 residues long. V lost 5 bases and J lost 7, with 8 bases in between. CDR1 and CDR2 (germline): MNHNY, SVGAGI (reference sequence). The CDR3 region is CASSRQDEAFF. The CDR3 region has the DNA TGTGCCAGCAGTCGTCAGGATGAAGCTTTCTTT.

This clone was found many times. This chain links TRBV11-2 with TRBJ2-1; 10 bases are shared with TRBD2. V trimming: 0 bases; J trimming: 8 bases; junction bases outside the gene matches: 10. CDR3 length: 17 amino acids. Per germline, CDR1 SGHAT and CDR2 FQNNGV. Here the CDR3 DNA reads TGTGCCAGCAGCTTAGATCTAAGCGGGAGGGCAAGAGATGAGCAGTTCTTC. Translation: CASSLDLSGRARDEQFF.

CDR3 loop: CASSVGYQPQHF. The CDR3 DNA reads as TGTGCCAGCAGTGTGGGCTATCAGCCCCAGCATTTT. The chain couples TRBV2 to TRBJ1-5; D not resolved. The CDR3 is 12 amino acids. V was pared by 4 bases and J by 5 bases, with 6 bases between. The germline V gene has CDR1 SNHLY and CDR2 FYNNEI.

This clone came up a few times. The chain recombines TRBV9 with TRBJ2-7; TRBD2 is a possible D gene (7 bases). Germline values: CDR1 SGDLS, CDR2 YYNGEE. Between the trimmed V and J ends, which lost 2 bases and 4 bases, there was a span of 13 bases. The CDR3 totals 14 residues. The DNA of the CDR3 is TGTGCCAGCAGCGTGGGGGGGCAGTCTTACGAGCAGTACTTC. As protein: CASSVGGQSYEQYF.

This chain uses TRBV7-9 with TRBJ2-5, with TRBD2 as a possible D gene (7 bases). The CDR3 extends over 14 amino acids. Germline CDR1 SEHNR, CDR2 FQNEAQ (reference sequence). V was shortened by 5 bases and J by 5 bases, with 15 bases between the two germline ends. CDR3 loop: CASSARTAGETQYF. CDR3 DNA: TGTGCCAGCAGCGCTAGGACAGCGGGGGAGACCCAGTACTTC.

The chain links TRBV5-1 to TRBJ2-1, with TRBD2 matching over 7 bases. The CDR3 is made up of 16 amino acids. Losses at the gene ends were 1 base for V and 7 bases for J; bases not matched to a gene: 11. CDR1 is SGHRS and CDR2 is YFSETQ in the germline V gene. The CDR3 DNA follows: TGCGCCAGCAGCTTGTATCAACGCGGGAGTAGGAATGAGCAGTTCTTC. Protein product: CASSLYQRGSRNEQFF.

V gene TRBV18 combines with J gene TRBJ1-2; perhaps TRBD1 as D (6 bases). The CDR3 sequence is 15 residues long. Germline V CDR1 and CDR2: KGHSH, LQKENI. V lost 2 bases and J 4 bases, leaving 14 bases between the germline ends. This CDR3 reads CASSPKDSPLYGYTF. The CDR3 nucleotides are TGTGCCAGCTCACCAAAGGACAGTCCCCTCTATGGCTACACCTTC.

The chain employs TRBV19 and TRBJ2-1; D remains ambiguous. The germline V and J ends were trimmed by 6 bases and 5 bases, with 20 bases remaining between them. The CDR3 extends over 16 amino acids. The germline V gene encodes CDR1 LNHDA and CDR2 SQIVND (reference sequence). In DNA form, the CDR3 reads TGTGCCAGTAGCCGCACACCCAGGTCGAACCACAATGAGCAGTTCTTC. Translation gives CASSRTPRSNHNEQFF.

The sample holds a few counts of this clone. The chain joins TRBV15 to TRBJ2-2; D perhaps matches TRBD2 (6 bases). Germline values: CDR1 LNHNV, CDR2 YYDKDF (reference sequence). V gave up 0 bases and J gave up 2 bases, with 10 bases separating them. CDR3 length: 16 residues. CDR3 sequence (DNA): TGTGCCACCAGCAGAGATTTCGGGAGCAACACCGGGGAGCTGTTTTTT. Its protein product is CATSRDFGSNTGELFF.

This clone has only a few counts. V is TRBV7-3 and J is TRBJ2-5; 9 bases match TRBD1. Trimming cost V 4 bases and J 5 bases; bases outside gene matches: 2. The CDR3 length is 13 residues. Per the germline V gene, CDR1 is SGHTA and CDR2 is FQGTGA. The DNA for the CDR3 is TGTGCCAGCAGCTGGACAGGGGCCGAGACCCAGTACTTC. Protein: CASSWTGAETQYF.

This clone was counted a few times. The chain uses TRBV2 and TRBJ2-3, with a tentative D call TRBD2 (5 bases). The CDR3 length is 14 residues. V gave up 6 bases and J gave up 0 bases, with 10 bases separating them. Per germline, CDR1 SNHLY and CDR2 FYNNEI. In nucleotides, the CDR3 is TGTGCCAGCAGGCTACTAGGTAGCACAGATACGCAGTATTTT. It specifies CASRLLGSTDTQYF.

The CDR3 region has the DNA TGTGCCAGCAGCTCGACTAGCGGCACAGATACGCAGTATTTT. Protein product: CASSSTSGTDTQYF. J is TRBJ2-3 and V is TRBV7-2; 8 bases fit TRBD2. The CDR3 contains 14 residues. J gave up 1 base and V 4 bases, and 1 base lay outside the gene matches. Looked up from germline, CDR1 is SGHTA and CDR2 is FQGNSA.

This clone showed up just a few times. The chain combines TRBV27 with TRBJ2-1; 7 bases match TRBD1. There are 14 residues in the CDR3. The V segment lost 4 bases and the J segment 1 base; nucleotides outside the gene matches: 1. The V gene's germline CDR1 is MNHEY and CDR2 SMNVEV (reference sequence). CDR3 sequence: CASSWDSSYNEQFF. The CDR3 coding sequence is TGTGCCAGCAGTTGGGACAGTTCCTACAATGAGCAGTTCTTC.

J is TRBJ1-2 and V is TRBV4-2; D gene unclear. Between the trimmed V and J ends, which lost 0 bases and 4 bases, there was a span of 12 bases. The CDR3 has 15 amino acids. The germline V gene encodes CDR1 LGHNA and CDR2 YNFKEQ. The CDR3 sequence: CASSQEGGFSYGYTF. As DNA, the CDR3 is TGTGCCAGCAGCCAAGAAGGAGGGTTCAGCTATGGCTACACCTTC.

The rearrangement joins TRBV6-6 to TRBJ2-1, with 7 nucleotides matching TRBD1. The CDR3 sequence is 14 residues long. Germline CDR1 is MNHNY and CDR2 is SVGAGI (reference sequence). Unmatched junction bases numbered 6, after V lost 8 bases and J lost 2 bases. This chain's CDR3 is CASWPDRTYNEQFF. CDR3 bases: TGTGCCAGCTGGCCGGACAGGACCTACAATGAGCAGTTCTTC.

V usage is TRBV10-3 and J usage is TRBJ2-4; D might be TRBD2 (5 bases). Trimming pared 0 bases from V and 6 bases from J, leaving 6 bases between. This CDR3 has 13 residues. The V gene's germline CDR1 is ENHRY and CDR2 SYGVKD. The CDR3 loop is CAISESAGNIQYF. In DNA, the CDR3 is TGTGCCATCAGTGAGTCTGCGGGAAACATTCAGTACTTC.

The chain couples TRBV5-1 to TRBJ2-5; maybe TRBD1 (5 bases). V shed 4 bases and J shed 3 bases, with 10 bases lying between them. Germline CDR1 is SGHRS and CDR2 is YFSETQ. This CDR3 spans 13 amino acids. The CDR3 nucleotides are TGCGCCAGCAGCATTGGGGCAGAAGAGACCCAGTACTTC. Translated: CASSIGAEETQYF.

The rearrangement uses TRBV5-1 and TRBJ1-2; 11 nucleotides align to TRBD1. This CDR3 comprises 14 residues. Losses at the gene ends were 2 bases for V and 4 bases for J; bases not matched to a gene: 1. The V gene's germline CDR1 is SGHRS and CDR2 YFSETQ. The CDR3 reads CASSFGQGAYGYTF. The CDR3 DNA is TGCGCCAGCAGCTTCGGACAGGGGGCCTATGGCTACACCTTC.

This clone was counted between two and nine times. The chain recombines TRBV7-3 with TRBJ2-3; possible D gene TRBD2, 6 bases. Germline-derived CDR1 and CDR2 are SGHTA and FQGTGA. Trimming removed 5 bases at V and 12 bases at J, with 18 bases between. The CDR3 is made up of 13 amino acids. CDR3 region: CASSPRTRGSQYF. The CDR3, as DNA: TGTGCCAGCAGCCCAAGGACACGGGGGAGTCAGTATTTT.

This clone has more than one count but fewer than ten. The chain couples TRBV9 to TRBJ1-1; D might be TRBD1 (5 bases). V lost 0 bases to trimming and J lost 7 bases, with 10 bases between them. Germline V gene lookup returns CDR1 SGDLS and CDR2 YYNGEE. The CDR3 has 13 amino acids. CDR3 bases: TGTGCCAGCAGCGTAGTGGGGGGGGGTGAAGCTTTCTTT. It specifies CASSVVGGGEAFF.

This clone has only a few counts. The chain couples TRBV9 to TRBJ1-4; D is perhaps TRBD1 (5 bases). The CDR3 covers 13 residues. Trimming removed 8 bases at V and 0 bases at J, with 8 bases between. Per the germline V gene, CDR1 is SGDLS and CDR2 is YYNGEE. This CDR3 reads CASSDTTNEKLFF. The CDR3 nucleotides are TGTGCCAGTTCGGACACAACTAATGAAAAACTGTTTTTT.

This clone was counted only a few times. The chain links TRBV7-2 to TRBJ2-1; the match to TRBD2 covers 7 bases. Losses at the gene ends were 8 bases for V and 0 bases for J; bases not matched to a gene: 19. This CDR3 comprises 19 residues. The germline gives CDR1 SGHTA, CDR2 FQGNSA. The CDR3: CASHEAGSSAPSSYNEQFF. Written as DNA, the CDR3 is TGTGCCAGCCACGAAGCGGGATCTAGCGCCCCGAGCTCCTACAATGAGCAGTTCTTC. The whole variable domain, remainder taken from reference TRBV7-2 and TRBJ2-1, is GAGVSQSPSNKVTEKGKDVELRCDPISGHTALYWYRQSLGQGLEFLIYFQGNSAPDKSGLPSDRFSAERTGGSVSTLTIQRTQQEDSAVYLCASHEAGSSAPSSYNEQFFGPGTRLTVL.

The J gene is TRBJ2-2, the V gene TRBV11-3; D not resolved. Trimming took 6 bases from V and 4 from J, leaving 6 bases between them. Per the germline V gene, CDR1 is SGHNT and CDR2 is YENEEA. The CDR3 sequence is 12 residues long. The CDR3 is CASRPGTGELFF. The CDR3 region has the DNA TGTGCCAGCAGGCCGGGCACCGGGGAGCTGTTTTTT.

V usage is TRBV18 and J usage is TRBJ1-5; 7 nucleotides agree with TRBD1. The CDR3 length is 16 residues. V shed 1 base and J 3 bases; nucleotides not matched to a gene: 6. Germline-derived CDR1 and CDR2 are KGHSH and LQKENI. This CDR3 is CASSPQGAEINQPQHF. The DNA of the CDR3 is TGTGCCAGCTCACCACAGGGGGCCGAAATCAATCAGCCCCAGCATTTT. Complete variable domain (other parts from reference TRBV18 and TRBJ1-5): NAGVMQNPRHLVRRRGQEARLRCSPMKGHSHVYWYRQLPEEGLKFMVYLQKENIIDESGMPKERFSAEFPKEGPSILRIQQVVRGDSAAYFCASSPQGAEINQPQHFGDGTRLSIL.

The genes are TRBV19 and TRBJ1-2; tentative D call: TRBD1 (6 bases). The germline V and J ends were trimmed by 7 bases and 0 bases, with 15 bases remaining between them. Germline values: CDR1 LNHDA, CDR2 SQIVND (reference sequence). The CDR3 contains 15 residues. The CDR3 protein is CASTQPNRANYGYTF. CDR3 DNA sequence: TGTGCCAGTACCCAACCCAACAGGGCTAACTATGGCTACACCTTC. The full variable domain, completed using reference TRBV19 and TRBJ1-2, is DGGITQSPKYLFRKEGQNVTLSCEQNLNHDAMYWYRQDPGQGLRLIYYSQIVNDFQKGDIAEGYSVSREKKESFPLTVTSAQKNPTAFYLCASTQPNRANYGYTFGSGTRLTVV.

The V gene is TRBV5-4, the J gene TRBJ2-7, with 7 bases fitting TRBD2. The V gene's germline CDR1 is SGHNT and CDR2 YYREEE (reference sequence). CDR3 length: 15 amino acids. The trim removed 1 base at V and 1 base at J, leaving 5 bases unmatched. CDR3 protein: CASSLRSSGSYEQYF. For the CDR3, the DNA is TGTGCCAGCAGCTTGCGGTCTAGCGGATCCTACGAGCAGTACTTC.

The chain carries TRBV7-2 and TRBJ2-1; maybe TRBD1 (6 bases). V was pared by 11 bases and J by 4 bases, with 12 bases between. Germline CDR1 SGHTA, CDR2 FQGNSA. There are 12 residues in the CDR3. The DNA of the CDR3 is TGTGCCGAAGGGGGATTTTACAATGAGCAGTTCTTC. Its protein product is CAEGGFYNEQFF.

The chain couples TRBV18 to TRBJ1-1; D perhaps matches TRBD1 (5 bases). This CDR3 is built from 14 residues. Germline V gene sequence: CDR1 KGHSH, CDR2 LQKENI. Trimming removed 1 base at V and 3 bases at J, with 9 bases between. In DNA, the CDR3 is TGTGCCAGCTCACCACAGTGGGGGGACACTGAAGCTTTCTTT. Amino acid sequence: CASSPQWGDTEAFF. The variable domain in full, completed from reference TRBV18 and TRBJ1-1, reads NAGVMQNPRHLVRRRGQEARLRCSPMKGHSHVYWYRQLPEEGLKFMVYLQKENIIDESGMPKERFSAEFPKEGPSILRIQQVVRGDSAAYFCASSPQWGDTEAFFGQGTRLTVV.